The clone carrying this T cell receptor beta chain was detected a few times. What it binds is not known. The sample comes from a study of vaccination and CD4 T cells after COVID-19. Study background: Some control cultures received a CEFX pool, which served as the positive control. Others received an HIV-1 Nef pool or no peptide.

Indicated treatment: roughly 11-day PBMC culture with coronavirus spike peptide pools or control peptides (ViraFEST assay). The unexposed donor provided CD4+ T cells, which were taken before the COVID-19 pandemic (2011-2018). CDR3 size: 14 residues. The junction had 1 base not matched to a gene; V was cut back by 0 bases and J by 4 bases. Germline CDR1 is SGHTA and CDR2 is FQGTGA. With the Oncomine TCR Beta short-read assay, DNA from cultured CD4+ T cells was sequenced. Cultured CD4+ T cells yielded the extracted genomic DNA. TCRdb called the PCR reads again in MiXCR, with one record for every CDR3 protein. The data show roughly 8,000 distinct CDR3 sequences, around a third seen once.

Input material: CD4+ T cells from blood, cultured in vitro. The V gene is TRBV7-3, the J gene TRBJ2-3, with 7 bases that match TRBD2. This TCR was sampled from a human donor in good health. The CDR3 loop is CASSLTRGSDTQYF. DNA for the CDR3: TGTGCCAGCAGCTTAACGCGGGGGTCAGATACGCAGTATTTT.